This T cell receptor (beta chain) was identified during a study of T-cell memory formation after mild COVID-19. Findings of the study overall: Pre-infection memory harbored some responding clones, suggesting cross-reactive memory joined. Proof of SARS-CoV-2 specificity was absent for the second-wave clones that crested on day 37.

In its sample, this clonotype was seen a few times. Its antigen remains unidentified. Trimming took off 0 bases at V and 4 bases at J, with 9 bases between the two ends. CDR3 length: 14 residues. Germline assignment: CDR1 LGHDT and CDR2 YNNKEL (reference sequence). After 5'RACE with constant-segment primers, TCR alpha and TCR beta cDNA libraries carrying sample barcodes and UMIs were obtained. One entry per CDR3 protein results from TCRdb running MiXCR on the 5' RACE reads. The table shows about 340,000 distinct CDR3 sequences, with 20% to 25% occurring only once. This receptor was taken from a young man who had mild COVID-19 (a few samples of this study predate the infection). Cell type and time point are not known. V and J are TRBV3-1 and TRBJ1-1, with TRBD1 as a possible D gene (5 bases). The specimen sequenced was PBMCs or a T cell subset sorted from them (not recorded which). Here the CDR3 DNA reads TGTGCCAGCAGCCAAGATAGGGGCCTCACTGAAGCTTTCTTT. Its translation: CASSQDRGLTEAFF. The full variable domain, its missing parts supplied by reference TRBV3-1 and TRBJ1-1, is DTAVSQTPKYLVTQMGNDKSIKCEQNLGHDTMYWYKQDSKKFLKIMFSYNNKELIINETVPNRFSPKSPDKAHLNLHINSLELGDSAVYFCASSQDRGLTEAFFGQGTRLTVV.